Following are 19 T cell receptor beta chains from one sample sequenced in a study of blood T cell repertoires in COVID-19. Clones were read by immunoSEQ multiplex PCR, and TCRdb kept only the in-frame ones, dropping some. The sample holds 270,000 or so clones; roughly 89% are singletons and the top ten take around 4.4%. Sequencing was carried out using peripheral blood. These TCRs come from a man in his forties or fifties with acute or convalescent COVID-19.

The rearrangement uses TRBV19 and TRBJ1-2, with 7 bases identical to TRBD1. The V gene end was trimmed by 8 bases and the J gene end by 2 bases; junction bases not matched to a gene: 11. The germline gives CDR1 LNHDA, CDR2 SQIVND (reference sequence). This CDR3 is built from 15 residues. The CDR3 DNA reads TGTGCCAGTTGCACAGGGGAGAGTTACAACTATGGCTACACCTTC. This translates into CASCTGESYNYGYTF.

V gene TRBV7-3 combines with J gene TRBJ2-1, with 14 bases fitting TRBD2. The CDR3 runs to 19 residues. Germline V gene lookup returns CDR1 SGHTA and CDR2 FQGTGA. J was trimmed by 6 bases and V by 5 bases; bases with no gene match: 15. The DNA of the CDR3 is TGTGCCAGCAGCCGCTATGGGACTAGCGGGGGAGCCTCGGGCAATGAGCAGTTCTTC. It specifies CASSRYGTSGGASGNEQFF.

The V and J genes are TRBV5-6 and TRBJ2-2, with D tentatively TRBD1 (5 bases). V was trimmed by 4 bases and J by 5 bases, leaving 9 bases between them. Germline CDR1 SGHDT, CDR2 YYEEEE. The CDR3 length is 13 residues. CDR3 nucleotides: TGTGCCAGCAGCCCAGGGTCTACCGGGGAGCTGTTTTTT. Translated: CASSPGSTGELFF.

CDR3 amino acids: CATSRRGLSEQYF. The CDR3 bases are TGTGCCACCAGCCGAAGGGGGCTGAGCGAGCAGTACTTC. The rearrangement uses TRBV15 and TRBJ2-7; the match to TRBD1 covers 7 bases. V dropped 5 bases and J dropped 6; count of bases not matched to a gene: 7. The germline gives CDR1 LNHNV, CDR2 YYDKDF (reference sequence). This CDR3 is 13 amino acids long.

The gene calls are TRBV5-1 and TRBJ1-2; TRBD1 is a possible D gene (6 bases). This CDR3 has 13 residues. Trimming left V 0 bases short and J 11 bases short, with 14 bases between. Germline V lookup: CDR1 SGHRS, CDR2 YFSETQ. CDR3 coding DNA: TGCGCCAGCAGCTTGGGGACAGACCCTTTGTACACCTTC. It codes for CASSLGTDPLYTF. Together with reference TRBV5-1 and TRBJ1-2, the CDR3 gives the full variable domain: KAGVTQTPRYLIKTRGQQVTLSCSPISGHRSVSWYQQTPGQGLQFLFEYFSETQRNKGNFPGRFSGRQFSNSRSEMNVSTLELGDSALYLCASSLGTDPLYTFGSGTRLTVV.

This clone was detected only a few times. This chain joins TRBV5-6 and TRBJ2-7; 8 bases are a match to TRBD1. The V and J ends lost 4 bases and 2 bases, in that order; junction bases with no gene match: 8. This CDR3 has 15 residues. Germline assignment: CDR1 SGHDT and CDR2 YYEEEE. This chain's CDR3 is CASSPGTGITYEQYF. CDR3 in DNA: TGTGCCAGCAGCCCCGGGACAGGTATCACCTACGAGCAGTACTTC.

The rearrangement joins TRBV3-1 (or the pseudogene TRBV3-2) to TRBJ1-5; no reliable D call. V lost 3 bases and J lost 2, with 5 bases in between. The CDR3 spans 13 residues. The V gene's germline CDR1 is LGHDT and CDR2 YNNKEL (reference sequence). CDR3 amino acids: CASSHRGNQPQHF. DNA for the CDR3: TGTGCCAGCAGCCATCGGGGCAATCAGCCCCAGCATTTT.

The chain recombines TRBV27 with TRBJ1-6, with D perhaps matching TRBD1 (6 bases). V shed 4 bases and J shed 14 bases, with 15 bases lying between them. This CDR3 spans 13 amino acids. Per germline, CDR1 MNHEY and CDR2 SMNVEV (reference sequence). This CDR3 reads CASSSQGSQTLHF. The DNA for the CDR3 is TGTGCCAGCAGTTCTCAGGGGTCCCAAACCCTCCACTTT.

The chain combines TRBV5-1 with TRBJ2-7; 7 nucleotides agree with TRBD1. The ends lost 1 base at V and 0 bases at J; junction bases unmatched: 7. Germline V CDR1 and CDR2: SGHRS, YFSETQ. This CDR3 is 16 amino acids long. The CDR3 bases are TGCGCCAGCAGCTTGAACAGGGGATCGAGCTCCTACGAGCAGTACTTC. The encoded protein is CASSLNRGSSSYEQYF.

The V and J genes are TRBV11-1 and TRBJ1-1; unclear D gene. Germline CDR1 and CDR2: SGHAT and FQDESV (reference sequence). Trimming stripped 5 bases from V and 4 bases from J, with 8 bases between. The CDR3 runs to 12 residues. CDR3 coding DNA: TGTGCCAGCAGCCCCCGCGGCACTGAAGCTTTCTTT. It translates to CASSPRGTEAFF.

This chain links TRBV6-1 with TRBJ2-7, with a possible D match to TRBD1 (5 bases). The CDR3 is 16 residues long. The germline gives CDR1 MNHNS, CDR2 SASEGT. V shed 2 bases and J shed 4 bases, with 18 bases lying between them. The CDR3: CASSEMYDSRTYEQYF. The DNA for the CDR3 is TGTGCCAGCAGTGAAATGTACGACAGTCGGACGTACGAGCAGTACTTC.

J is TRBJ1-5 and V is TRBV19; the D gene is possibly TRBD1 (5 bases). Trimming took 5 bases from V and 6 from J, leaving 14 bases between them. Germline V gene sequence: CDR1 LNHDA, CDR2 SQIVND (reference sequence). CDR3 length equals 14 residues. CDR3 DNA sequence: TGTGCCAGTAGTTACACAGGTGGAAGTCAGCCCCAGCATTTT. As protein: CASSYTGGSQPQHF. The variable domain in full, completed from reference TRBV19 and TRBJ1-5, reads DGGITQSPKYLFRKEGQNVTLSCEQNLNHDAMYWYRQDPGQGLRLIYYSQIVNDFQKGDIAEGYSVSREKKESFPLTVTSAQKNPTAFYLCASSYTGGSQPQHFGDGTRLSIL.

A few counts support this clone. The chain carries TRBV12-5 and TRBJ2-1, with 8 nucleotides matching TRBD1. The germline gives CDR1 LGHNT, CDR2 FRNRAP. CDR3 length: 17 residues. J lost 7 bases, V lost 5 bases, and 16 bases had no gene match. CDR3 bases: TGTGCTAGTGGTGAACCGTTGCCGGGGACAGGAGGAAATGAGCAGTTCTTC. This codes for CASGEPLPGTGGNEQFF.

CDR3 residues: CASSEAGTENTEAFF. The CDR3 DNA is TGTGCCAGCAGTGAAGCGGGGACAGAGAACACTGAAGCTTTCTTT. The rearrangement joins TRBV6-1 to TRBJ1-1; 7 bases match TRBD1. This CDR3 is 15 amino acids long. Germline V gives CDR1 MNHNS, CDR2 SASEGT. The V gene end was trimmed by 0 bases and the J gene end by 1 base; junction bases not matched to a gene: 2.

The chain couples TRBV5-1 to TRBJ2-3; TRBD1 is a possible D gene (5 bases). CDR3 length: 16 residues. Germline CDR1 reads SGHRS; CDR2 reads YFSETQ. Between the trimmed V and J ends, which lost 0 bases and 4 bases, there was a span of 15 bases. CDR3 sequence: CASSLAEWGRADTQYF. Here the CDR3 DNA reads TGCGCCAGCAGCTTGGCCGAATGGGGCAGGGCAGATACGCAGTATTTT.

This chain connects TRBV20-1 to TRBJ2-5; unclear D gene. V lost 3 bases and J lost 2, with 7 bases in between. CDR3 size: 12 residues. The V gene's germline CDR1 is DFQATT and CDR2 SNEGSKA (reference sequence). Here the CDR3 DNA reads TGCAGTGCTAGTTGGCAGCAAGAGACCCAGTACTTC. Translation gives CSASWQQETQYF.

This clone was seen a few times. CDR3 sequence reads: CASSESRTAGRVELFF. The CDR3 region has the DNA TGCGCCAGCAGTGAGTCGAGGACGGCCGGGCGGGTGGAACTGTTTTTT. The V call is TRBV10-2, the J call TRBJ1-4; D not certain. The CDR3 loop spans 16 amino acids. In germline, CDR1 is WSHSY, CDR2 SAAADI. V shed 0 bases and J shed 12 bases, with 20 bases lying between them.

The CDR3 coding sequence is TGTGCTAGTGGTCCCGGGACAAGAAACACCATATATTTT. Its protein product is CASGPGTRNTIYF. The genes are TRBV12-5 and TRBJ1-3; perhaps TRBD1 as D (6 bases). V was clipped by 5 bases and J by 5 bases, with 10 bases between them. This CDR3 comprises 13 residues. Per the germline V gene, CDR1 is LGHNT and CDR2 is FRNRAP.

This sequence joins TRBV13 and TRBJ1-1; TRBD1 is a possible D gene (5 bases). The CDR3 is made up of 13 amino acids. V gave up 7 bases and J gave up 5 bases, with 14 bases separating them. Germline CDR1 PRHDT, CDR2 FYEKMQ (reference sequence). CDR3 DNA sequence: TGTGCCAGCATCCATCAGGGAGGGACTGAAGCTTTCTTT. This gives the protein CASIHQGGTEAFF.